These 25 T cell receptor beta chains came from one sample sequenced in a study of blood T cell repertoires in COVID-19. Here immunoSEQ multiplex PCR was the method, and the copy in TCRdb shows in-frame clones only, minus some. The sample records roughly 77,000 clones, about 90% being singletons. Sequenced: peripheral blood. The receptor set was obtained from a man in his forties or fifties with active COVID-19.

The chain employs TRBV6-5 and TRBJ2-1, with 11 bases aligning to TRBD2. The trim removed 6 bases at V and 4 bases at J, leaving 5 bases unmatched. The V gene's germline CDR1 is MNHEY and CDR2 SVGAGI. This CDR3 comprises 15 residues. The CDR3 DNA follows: TGTGCCAGCAGAAATAGCGGGGGGGTTTACAATGAGCAGTTCTTC. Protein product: CASRNSGGVYNEQFF.

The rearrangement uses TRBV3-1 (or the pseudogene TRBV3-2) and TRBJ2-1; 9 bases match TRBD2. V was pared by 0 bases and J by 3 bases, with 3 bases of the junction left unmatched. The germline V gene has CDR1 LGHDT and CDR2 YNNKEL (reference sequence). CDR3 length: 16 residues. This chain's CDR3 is CASSQEGGRDYNEQFF. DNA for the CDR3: TGTGCCAGCAGCCAAGAGGGCGGGAGGGACTACAATGAGCAGTTCTTC.

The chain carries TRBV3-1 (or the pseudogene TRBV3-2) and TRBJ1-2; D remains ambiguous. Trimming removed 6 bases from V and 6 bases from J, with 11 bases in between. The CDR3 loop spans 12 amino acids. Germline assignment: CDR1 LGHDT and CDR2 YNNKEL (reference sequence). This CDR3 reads CASRDLQDGYTF. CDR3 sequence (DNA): TGTGCCAGCAGAGACCTCCAGGATGGCTACACCTTC.

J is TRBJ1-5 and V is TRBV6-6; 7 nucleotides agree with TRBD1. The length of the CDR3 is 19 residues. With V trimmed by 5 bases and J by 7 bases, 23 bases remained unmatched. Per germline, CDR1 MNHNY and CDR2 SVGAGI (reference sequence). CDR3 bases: TGTGCCAGCAGTCATTCAATCTCGAGACAGGGAACGGGGTCACAGCCCCAGCATTTT. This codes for CASSHSISRQGTGSQPQHF.

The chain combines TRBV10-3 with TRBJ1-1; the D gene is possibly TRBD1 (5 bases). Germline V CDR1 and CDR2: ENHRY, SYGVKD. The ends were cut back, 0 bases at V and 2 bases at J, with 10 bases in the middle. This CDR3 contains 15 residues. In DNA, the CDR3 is TGTGCCATCAGTGAGTCGAGGGGAGGAAACACTGAAGCTTTCTTT. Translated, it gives CAISESRGGNTEAFF.

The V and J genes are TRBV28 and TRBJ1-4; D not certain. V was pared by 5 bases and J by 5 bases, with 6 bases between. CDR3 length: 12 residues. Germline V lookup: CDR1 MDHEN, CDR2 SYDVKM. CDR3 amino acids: CASSAANEKLFF. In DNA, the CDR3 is TGTGCCAGCAGTGCCGCGAATGAAAAACTGTTTTTT.

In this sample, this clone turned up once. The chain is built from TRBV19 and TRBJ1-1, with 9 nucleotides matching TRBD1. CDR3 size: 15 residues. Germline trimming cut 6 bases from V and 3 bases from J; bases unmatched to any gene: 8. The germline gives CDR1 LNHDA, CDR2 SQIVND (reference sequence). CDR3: CASRQTGGADTEAFF. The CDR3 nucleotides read TGTGCCAGTAGACAAACAGGGGGCGCCGACACTGAAGCTTTCTTT.

CDR3 in DNA: TGTGCCAGCAGTAACCTACCCCGAGGACTAGCGGAGAACACCGGGGAGCTGTTTTTT. Its translation: CASSNLPRGLAENTGELFF. The V gene is TRBV28, the J gene TRBJ2-2; 10 bases agree with TRBD2. The V gene's germline CDR1 is MDHEN and CDR2 SYDVKM. V dropped 5 bases and J dropped 1; count of bases not matched to a gene: 13. This CDR3 has 19 amino acids.

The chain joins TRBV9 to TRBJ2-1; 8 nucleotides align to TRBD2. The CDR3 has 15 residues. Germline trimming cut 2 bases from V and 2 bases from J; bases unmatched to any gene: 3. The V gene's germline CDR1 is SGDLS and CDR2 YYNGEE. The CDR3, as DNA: TGTGCCAGCAGCGTCATAGCGGGAACCTACAATGAGCAGTTCTTC. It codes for CASSVIAGTYNEQFF.

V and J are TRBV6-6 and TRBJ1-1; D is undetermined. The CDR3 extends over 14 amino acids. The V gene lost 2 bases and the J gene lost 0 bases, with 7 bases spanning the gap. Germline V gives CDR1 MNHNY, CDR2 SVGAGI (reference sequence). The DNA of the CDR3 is TGTGCCAGCAGTTACGCAGAAATGAACACTGAAGCTTTCTTT. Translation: CASSYAEMNTEAFF.

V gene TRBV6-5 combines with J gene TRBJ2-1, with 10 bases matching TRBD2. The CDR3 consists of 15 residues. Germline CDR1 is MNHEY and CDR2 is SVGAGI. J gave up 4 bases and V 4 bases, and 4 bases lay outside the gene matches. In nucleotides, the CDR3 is TGTGCCAGCAGTTTAGCGGGGGGAGGTTACAATGAGCAGTTCTTC. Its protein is CASSLAGGGYNEQFF.

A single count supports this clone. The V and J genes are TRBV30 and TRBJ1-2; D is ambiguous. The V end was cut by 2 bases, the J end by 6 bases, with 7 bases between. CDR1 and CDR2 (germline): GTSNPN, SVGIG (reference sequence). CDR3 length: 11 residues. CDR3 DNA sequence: TGTGCCTGGAGTAGAGGGCATGGCTACACCTTC. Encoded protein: CAWSRGHGYTF. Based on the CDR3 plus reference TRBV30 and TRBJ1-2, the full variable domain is SQTIHQWPATLVQPVGSPLSLECTVEGTSNPNLYWYRQAAGRGLQLLFYSVGIGQISSEVPQNLSASRPQDRQFILSSKKLLLSDSGFYLCAWSRGHGYTFGSGTRLTVV.

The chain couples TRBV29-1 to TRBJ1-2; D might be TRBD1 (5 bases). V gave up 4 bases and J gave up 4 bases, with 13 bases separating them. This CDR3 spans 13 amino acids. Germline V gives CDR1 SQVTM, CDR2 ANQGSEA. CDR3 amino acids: CSVAQGPSYGYTF. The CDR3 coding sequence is TGCAGCGTTGCCCAGGGTCCATCCTATGGCTACACCTTC. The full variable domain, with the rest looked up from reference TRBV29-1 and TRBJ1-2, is SAVISQKPSRDICQRGTSLTIQCQVDSQVTMMFWYRQQPGQSLTLIATANQGSEATYESGFVIDKFPISRPNLTFSTLTVSNMSPEDSSIYLCSVAQGPSYGYTFGSGTRLTVV.

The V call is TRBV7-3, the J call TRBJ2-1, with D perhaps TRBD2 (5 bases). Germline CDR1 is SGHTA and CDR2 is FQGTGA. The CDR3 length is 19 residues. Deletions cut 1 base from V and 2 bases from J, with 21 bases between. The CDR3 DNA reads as TGTGCCAGCAGCTTAAAGGACCTCTTGTGGGTGAGGGCCTACAATGAGCAGTTCTTC. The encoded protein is CASSLKDLLWVRAYNEQFF.

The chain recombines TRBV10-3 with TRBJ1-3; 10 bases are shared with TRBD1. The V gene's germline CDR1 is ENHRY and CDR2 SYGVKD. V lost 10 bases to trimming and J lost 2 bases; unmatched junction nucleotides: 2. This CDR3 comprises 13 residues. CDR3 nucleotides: TGTGCCACCGGGACAGGGGCTGGAAACACCATATATTTT. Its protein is CATGTGAGNTIYF.

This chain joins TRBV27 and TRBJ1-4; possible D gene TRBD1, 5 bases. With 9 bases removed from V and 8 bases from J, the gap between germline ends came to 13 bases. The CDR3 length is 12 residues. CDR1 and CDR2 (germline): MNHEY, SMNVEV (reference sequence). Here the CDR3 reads CASLGRGEKLFF. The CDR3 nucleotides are TGTGCCAGTCTGGGAAGGGGCGAAAAACTGTTTTTT.

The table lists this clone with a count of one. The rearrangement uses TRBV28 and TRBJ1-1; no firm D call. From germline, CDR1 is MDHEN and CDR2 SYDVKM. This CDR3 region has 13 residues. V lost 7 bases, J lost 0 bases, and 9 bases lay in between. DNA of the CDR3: TGTGCCAGCAACGAGCGCCTGAACACTGAAGCTTTCTTT. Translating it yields CASNERLNTEAFF.

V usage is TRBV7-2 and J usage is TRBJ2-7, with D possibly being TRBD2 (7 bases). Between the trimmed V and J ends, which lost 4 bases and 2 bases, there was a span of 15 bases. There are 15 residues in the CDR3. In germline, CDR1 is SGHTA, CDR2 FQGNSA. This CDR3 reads CASSWGGAVPYEQYF. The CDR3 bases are TGTGCCAGCAGCTGGGGGGGGGCAGTTCCCTACGAGCAGTACTTC.

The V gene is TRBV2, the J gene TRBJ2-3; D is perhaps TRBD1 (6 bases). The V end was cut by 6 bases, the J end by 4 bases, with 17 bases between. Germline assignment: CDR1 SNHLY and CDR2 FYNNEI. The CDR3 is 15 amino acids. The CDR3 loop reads CASRMGQARSDTQYF. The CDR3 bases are TGTGCCAGCAGAATGGGACAAGCGCGGTCAGATACGCAGTATTTT.

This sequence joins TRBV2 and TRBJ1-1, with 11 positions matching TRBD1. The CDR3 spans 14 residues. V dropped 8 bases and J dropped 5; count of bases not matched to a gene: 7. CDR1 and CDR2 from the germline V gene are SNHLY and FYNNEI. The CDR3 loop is CASGQGAQGTEAFF. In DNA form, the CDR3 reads TGTGCCAGCGGACAGGGGGCGCAGGGGACTGAAGCTTTCTTT.

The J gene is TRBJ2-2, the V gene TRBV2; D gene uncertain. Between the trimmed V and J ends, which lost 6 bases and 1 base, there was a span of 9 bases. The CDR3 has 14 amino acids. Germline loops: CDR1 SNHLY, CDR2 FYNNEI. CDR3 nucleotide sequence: TGTGCCAGCAGGTTCGAGATGAACACCGGGGAGCTGTTTTTT. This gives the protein CASRFEMNTGELFF.

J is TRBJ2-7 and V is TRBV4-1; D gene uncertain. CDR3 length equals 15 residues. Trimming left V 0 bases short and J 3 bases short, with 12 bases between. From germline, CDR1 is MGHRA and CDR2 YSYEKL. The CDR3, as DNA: TGCGCCAGCAGCCAAGATAGAACCCTTGGCTACGAGCAGTACTTC. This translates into CASSQDRTLGYEQYF.

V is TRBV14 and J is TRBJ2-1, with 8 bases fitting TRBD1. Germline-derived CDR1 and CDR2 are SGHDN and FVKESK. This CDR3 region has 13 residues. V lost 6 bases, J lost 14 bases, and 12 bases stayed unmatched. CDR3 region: CASSQITGTGEFF. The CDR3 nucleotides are TGTGCCAGCAGTCAAATTACCGGGACAGGAGAGTTCTTC.

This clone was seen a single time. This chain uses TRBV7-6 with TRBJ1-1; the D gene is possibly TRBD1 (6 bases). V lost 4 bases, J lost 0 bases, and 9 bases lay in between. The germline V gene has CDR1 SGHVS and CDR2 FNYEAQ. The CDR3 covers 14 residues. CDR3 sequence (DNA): TGTGCCAGCAGCTCCGGACAGATGAACACTGAAGCTTTCTTT. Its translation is CASSSGQMNTEAFF.

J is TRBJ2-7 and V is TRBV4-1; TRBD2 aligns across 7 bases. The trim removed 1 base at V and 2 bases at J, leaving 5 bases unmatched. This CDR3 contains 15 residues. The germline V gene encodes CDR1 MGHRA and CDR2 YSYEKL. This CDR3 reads CASSQGASGTYEQYF. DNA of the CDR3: TGCGCCAGCAGCCAAGGGGCTAGCGGCACCTACGAGCAGTACTTC.